This is a list of T cell receptor beta chains from one sample in a study of beta chain features in type 1 diabetes. Some clones are missing from TCRdb's copy, which holds only in-frame ones; the method was immunoSEQ multiplex PCR. The data hold 100,000 to 150,000 clones, with 17% observed a single time. Sequencing was performed on central memory CD4+ T cells from blood. These receptors came from a man between 18 and 29 years old with type 1 diabetes. The CDR3 runs from the conserved cysteine through the conserved F or W. Each record gives: clone size, D gene, J gene, V gene, CDR3 protein, CDR3 DNA. D genes are given only for firm matches. A clone size is listed for some rows: how often the clone was seen (once, few, many), or a class if it is expanded.

abundance: few; d_gene: TRBD2; j_gene: TRBJ2-7; v_gene: TRBV28; CDR3aa: CASQAPSGGTYYEQYF; CDR3nt: TGTGCCAGCCAGGCCCCTAGCGGGGGGACTTACTACGAGCAGTACTTC
abundance: NA; d_gene: TRBD2; j_gene: TRBJ2-7; v_gene: TRBV6-5; CDR3aa: CASSSGGGRLEQYF; CDR3nt: TGTGCCAGCTCTAGCGGCGGTGGGCGCTTGGAGCAGTACTTC
abundance: few; d_gene: NA; j_gene: TRBJ1-6; v_gene: TRBV6-5; CDR3aa: CASSGPGGYNSPLHF; CDR3nt: TGTGCCAGCAGCGGCCCGGGGGGGTATAATTCACCCCTCCACTTT
abundance: few; d_gene: TRBD2; j_gene: TRBJ2-1; v_gene: TRBV2; CDR3aa: CASRLTSGYNEQFF; CDR3nt: TGTGCCAGCAGGCTCACTAGCGGCTACAATGAGCAGTTCTTC
abundance: NA; d_gene: NA; j_gene: TRBJ2-7; v_gene: TRBV6-1; CDR3aa: CASSELGALYEQYF; CDR3nt: TGTGCCAGCAGTGAATTAGGGGCGTTATACGAGCAGTACTTC
abundance: NA; d_gene: TRBD1; j_gene: TRBJ2-7; v_gene: TRBV6-5; CDR3aa: CASSIGGTGPYEQYF; CDR3nt: TGTGCCAGCAGCATTGGCGGGACAGGTCCCTACGAGCAGTACTTC
abundance: many; d_gene: TRBD2; j_gene: TRBJ2-2; v_gene: TRBV15; CDR3aa: CATRDPASGGTGELFF; CDR3nt: TGTGCCACCAGGGACCCGGCTAGCGGGGGCACCGGGGAGCTGTTTTTT
abundance: NA; d_gene: NA; j_gene: TRBJ1-1; v_gene: TRBV12-5; CDR3aa: CASGLRIGTEAFF; CDR3nt: TGTGCTAGTGGTTTGAGGATTGGAACTGAAGCTTTCTTT
abundance: NA; d_gene: NA; j_gene: TRBJ2-5; v_gene: TRBV2; CDR3aa: CASSEVSQETQYF; CDR3nt: TGTGCCAGCAGTGAGGTGTCCCAAGAGACCCAGTACTTC
abundance: NA; d_gene: NA; j_gene: TRBJ1-1; v_gene: TRBV5-5; CDR3aa: CASSLRAVPNTEAFF; CDR3nt: TGTGCCAGCAGCTTAAGGGCAGTCCCGAACACTGAAGCTTTCTTT
abundance: many; d_gene: NA; j_gene: TRBJ2-3; v_gene: TRBV10-3; CDR3aa: CAIMGLLGTDTQYF; CDR3nt: TGTGCCATCATGGGACTCCTGGGCACAGATACGCAGTATTTT
abundance: few; d_gene: TRBD1; j_gene: TRBJ2-5; v_gene: TRBV29-1; CDR3aa: CSVKQGEETQYF; CDR3nt: TGCAGCGTAAAACAGGGGGAAGAGACCCAGTACTTC